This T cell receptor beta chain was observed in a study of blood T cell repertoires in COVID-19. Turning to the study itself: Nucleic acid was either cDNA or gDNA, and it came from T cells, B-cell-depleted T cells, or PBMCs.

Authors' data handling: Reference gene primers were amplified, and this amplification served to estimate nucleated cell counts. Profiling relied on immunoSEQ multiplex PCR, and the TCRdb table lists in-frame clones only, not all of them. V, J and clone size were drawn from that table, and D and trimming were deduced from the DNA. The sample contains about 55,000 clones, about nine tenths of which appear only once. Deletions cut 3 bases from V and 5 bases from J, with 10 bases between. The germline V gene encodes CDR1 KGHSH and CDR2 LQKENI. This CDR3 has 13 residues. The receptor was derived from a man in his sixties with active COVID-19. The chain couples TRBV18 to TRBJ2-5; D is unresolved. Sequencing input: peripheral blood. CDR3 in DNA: TGTGCCAGCTCACCGCTGCAGACTGAGACCCAGTACTTC. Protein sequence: CASSPLQTETQYF.